These 8 T cell receptor beta chains originate from one sample sequenced in a study of shared clonotypes between healthy human individuals (dated by TCRdb to 2020 to 2022). The library was built by means of the immunoSEQ multiplex PCR assay. TCRdb stores this immuneACCESS table with in-frame sequences only. Part of the clones is absent; in the studies checked, under half of the shortfall reflects unresolved V genes, and no reason is known for the rest. Recorded for this sample are more than 450,000 clones; roughly 78% of them occurred a single time. The top ten clones comprise over 10% of the sample. The source material was PBMCs. The source is a woman between 40 and 50 years old in good health. Some clones in this sample may be carry-over from other donors' samples.

With regard to this clone: This may arise from a read error, as a much more abundant clone is one base away. J is TRBJ1-1 and V is TRBV2, with D hard to call. Trimming cost V 5 bases and J 1 base, with 14 bases left between them. The V gene's germline CDR1 is SNHLY and CDR2 FYNNEI. This CDR3 comprises 15 residues. CDR3 sequence: CASSKSIRGNTEAFF. The CDR3 coding sequence is TGTGCCAGCAGTAAAAGCATTCGGGGGAACACTGAAGCTTTCTTT.

There are many counts of this clone. V usage is TRBV5-4 and J usage is TRBJ2-7; the match to TRBD1 covers 7 bases. CDR3 size: 15 residues. Germline loops: CDR1 SGHNT, CDR2 YYREEE (reference sequence). V gave up 4 bases and J gave up 0 bases; unmatched junction bases: 7. The CDR3 loop reads CASSPSDRYSYEQYF. The CDR3 DNA follows: TGTGCCAGCAGCCCCTCGGACAGGTACTCCTACGAGCAGTACTTC.

The chain has TRBV2 and TRBJ2-3, with D perhaps TRBD2 (6 bases). V lost 5 bases, J lost 4 bases, and 13 bases lay in between. In germline, CDR1 is SNHLY, CDR2 FYNNEI. The CDR3 has 14 residues. CDR3 region: CASSRDSRADTQYF. CDR3 nucleotides: TGTGCCAGCAGTAGGGACTCTCGTGCAGATACGCAGTATTTT.

This chain connects TRBV5-1 to TRBJ2-6; 7 bases agree with TRBD1. The CDR3 runs to 16 residues. The germline V gene encodes CDR1 SGHRS and CDR2 YFSETQ. Unmatched junction bases numbered 4, after V lost 4 bases and J lost 0 bases. This CDR3 is CASSTAGGSGANVLTF. CDR3 sequence (DNA): TGCGCCAGCAGCACGGCAGGGGGCTCTGGGGCCAACGTCCTGACTTTC.

The CDR3: CASSLPGGALNQPQHF. DNA for the CDR3: TGTGCCAGCAGTCTCCCGGGTGGGGCGCTCAATCAGCCCCAGCATTTT. The rearrangement uses TRBV28 and TRBJ1-5, with D perhaps TRBD1 (5 bases). CDR1 is MDHEN, CDR2 SYDVKM, per germline. Trimming pared 5 bases from V and 3 bases from J, leaving 17 bases between. The CDR3 is made up of 16 amino acids.

This rearrangement joins TRBV25-1 to TRBJ2-7; D might be TRBD1 (6 bases). This CDR3 spans 15 amino acids. Per germline, CDR1 MGHDK and CDR2 SYGVNS. Deletions cut 5 bases from V and 4 bases from J, with 18 bases between. The CDR3 nucleotides are TGTGCCAGCAGTCCTTCCAGGACAGTGAAGTACGAGCAGTACTTC. Translated, it gives CASSPSRTVKYEQYF.

The rearrangement uses TRBV27 and TRBJ2-2, with 9 nucleotides matching TRBD1. From germline, CDR1 is MNHEY and CDR2 SMNVEV (reference sequence). Unmatched junction bases numbered 13, after V lost 2 bases and J lost 9 bases. This CDR3 spans 17 amino acids. In DNA form, the CDR3 reads TGTGCCAGCAGTTTAACGGGACAGGGCAAAATTTATCGGGAGCTGTTTTTT. It translates to CASSLTGQGKIYRELFF.

The V call is TRBV2, the J call TRBJ2-2, with 8 bases lining up with TRBD1. V lost 5 bases, J lost 4 bases, and 6 bases stayed unmatched. Germline lookup yields CDR1 SNHLY and CDR2 FYNNEI. The CDR3 runs 15 residues. For the CDR3, the DNA is TGTGCCAGCAGTCGGGACAGGCTCAGCACCGGGGAGCTGTTTTTT. This encodes CASSRDRLSTGELFF.